A single sample gave rise to the 28 T cell receptor beta chains below, sequenced in a study of blood T cell repertoires in COVID-19. Assay used: immunoSEQ multiplex PCR; TCRdb lists only in-frame clones, some missing. Counted here are hundreds of thousands of clones, roughly 90% occurring once; the ten biggest clones make up about 9.4%. The sample was PBMCs or T cells enriched from blood (not recorded which). All receptors come from a woman in her 30s who had recovered from COVID-19.

The chain joins TRBV4-2 to TRBJ1-5, with D uncertain. The CDR3 loop spans 17 amino acids. Per the germline V gene, CDR1 is LGHNA and CDR2 is YNFKEQ. The V end lost 0 bases, the J end lost 4 bases, and 16 bases lay between the germline ends. The CDR3 bases are TGTGCCAGCAGCCAAGATCCCGGACTCTTACGGAATCAGCCCCAGCATTTT. This translates into CASSQDPGLLRNQPQHF.

In DNA form, the CDR3 reads TGTGCCAGCTCACCACCGGGACAGCTGAACACTGAAGCTTTCTTT. It encodes CASSPPGQLNTEAFF. The genes are TRBV18 and TRBJ1-1; 7 bases line up with TRBD1. The CDR3 has 15 amino acids. Germline V lookup: CDR1 KGHSH, CDR2 LQKENI. Trimming removed 0 bases from V and 0 bases from J; junction bases left unmatched: 1.

The chain couples TRBV5-5 to TRBJ1-5; 11 nucleotides match TRBD1. Germline CDR1 and CDR2: SGHKS and YYEKEE (reference sequence). The CDR3 is made up of 17 amino acids. Germline trimming cut 8 bases from V and 7 bases from J; bases unmatched to any gene: 17. The CDR3 reads CASPPRGQGAQYQPQHF. The CDR3 nucleotides read TGTGCCAGTCCGCCGAGAGGACAGGGGGCCCAGTACCAGCCCCAGCATTTT.

The chain combines TRBV5-4 with TRBJ2-5, with a weak D call TRBD2 (5 bases). The germline CDR1 and CDR2 sequences are SGHNT and YYREEE (reference sequence). The V and J ends lost 0 bases and 5 bases respectively, with 8 bases between them. The CDR3 runs 13 residues. CDR3 sequence (DNA): TGTGCCAGCAGCTTGGCACTAGAGGAGACCCAGTACTTC. Translating gives CASSLALEETQYF.

This clone has just one count. The chain has TRBV7-9 and TRBJ2-3; 10 bases are shared with TRBD2. The CDR3 loop spans 14 amino acids. CDR1 is SEHNR, CDR2 FQNEAQ, per germline (reference sequence). Unmatched junction bases numbered 3, after V lost 5 bases and J lost 4 bases. CDR3 sequence: CASSRTSGSDTQYF. In DNA, the CDR3 is TGTGCCAGCAGCCGGACTAGCGGTTCAGATACGCAGTATTTT.

The genes are TRBV19 and TRBJ2-7; TRBD1 matches at 7 bases. With 4 bases clipped from V and 4 bases from J, the junction kept 4 bases outside the gene matches. Germline loops: CDR1 LNHDA, CDR2 SQIVND (reference sequence). There are 13 residues in the CDR3. CDR3 amino acids: CASSRDSRYEQYF. DNA of the CDR3: TGTGCCAGTAGTAGGGACAGCCGTTACGAGCAGTACTTC.

The chain links TRBV19 to TRBJ1-1; a weak D match, TRBD1 (6 bases). The CDR3 is 14 amino acids. Trimming cost V 4 bases and J 3 bases, with 12 bases left between them. Germline loops: CDR1 LNHDA, CDR2 SQIVND (reference sequence). The CDR3 DNA reads TGTGCCAGTAGTAGTGCGGGGGCGGACACTGAAGCTTTCTTT. It specifies CASSSAGADTEAFF.

The chain links TRBV18 to TRBJ1-5; 7 bases are a match to TRBD1. The germline CDR1 and CDR2 sequences are KGHSH and LQKENI. The junction had 7 bases not matched to a gene; V was cut back by 3 bases and J by 5 bases. The length of the CDR3 is 15 residues. CDR3 protein: CASSPSQGVDQPQHF. Here the CDR3 DNA reads TGTGCCAGCTCACCTTCCCAGGGGGTAGATCAGCCCCAGCATTTT.

This chain joins TRBV7-2 and TRBJ1-2, with a possible D match to TRBD1 (6 bases). This CDR3 contains 15 residues. Trimming shortened V by 4 bases and J by 4 bases, and 16 bases separated the two germline ends. Germline loops: CDR1 SGHTA, CDR2 FQGNSA. The CDR3 coding sequence is TGTGCCAGCAGCTCCGCGACAGGATCCGTCTATGGCTACACCTTC. Its protein product is CASSSATGSVYGYTF.

This rearrangement joins TRBV29-1 to TRBJ1-2; TRBD1 is a possible D gene (5 bases). The CDR3 runs to 11 residues. The V end lost 0 bases, the J end lost 13 bases, and 12 bases lay between the germline ends. Germline CDR1 reads SQVTM; CDR2 reads ANQGSEA. The CDR3 sequence: CSVEDRGTCTF. The CDR3 nucleotides are TGCAGCGTTGAAGATCGGGGGACCTGCACCTTC.

The chain combines TRBV27 with TRBJ1-4, with TRBD1 matching over 9 bases. The CDR3 sequence is 16 residues long. J was trimmed by 11 bases and V by 5 bases; bases with no gene match: 15. Germline CDR1 reads MNHEY; CDR2 reads SMNVEV (reference sequence). The CDR3 bases are TGTGCCAGCAGTCCCCAGGGGACAGGGATCGTTAGGAAACTGTTTTTT. Its translation is CASSPQGTGIVRKLFF.

The V gene is TRBV7-2, the J gene TRBJ1-4; D unclear. V dropped 5 bases and J dropped 0 bases, with 10 bases sitting between them. Germline V CDR1 and CDR2: SGHTA, FQGNSA. This CDR3 spans 15 amino acids. The CDR3 DNA reads TGTGCCAGCAGCCCCCTCAGGTCAACTAATGAAAAACTGTTTTTT. Encoded protein: CASSPLRSTNEKLFF.

The chain has TRBV25-1 and TRBJ2-7; 10 positions agree with TRBD1. Germline trimming cut 2 bases from V and 7 bases from J; bases unmatched to any gene: 11. This CDR3 has 16 residues. Germline V gene lookup returns CDR1 MGHDK and CDR2 SYGVNS. CDR3 loop: CASSESGTGAPGEQYF. The CDR3 DNA reads TGTGCCAGCAGTGAAAGCGGGACAGGGGCCCCAGGGGAGCAGTACTTC.

V usage is TRBV5-6 and J usage is TRBJ2-6, with 7 bases aligning to TRBD1. In germline, CDR1 is SGHDT, CDR2 YYEEEE. This CDR3 has 16 amino acids. After removal of 6 bases from V and 0 bases from J, the junction contained 6 bases not matched to a gene. The CDR3 spells CASTRQGGSGANVLTF. The CDR3 nucleotides are TGTGCCAGCACCAGACAGGGCGGCTCTGGGGCCAACGTCCTGACTTTC.

This chain links TRBV2 with TRBJ2-7, with D possibly matching TRBD2 (5 bases). Deletions cut 8 bases from V and 3 bases from J, with 20 bases between. Germline loops: CDR1 SNHLY, CDR2 FYNNEI. The CDR3 runs to 15 residues. CDR3 protein: CASRRSESTRYEQYF. The CDR3 bases are TGTGCCAGCCGGAGGTCGGAATCCACACGCTACGAGCAGTACTTC.

The rearrangement uses TRBV19 and TRBJ2-1; D gene ambiguous. Trimming took off 0 bases at V and 0 bases at J, with 9 bases between the two ends. Germline-derived CDR1 and CDR2 are LNHDA and SQIVND (reference sequence). The CDR3 has 16 residues. CDR3 sequence: CASSIDPPGSYNEQFF. The DNA of the CDR3 is TGTGCCAGTAGTATAGATCCCCCAGGCTCCTACAATGAGCAGTTCTTC.

V is TRBV7-2 and J is TRBJ2-1, with D maybe TRBD2 (6 bases). Per germline, CDR1 SGHTA and CDR2 FQGNSA. Between the trimmed V and J ends, which lost 3 bases and 7 bases, there was a span of 13 bases. CDR3 length: 14 residues. CDR3 in DNA: TGTGCCAGCAGCTTGACTAGGGGTAAGAATGAGCAGTTCTTC. It codes for CASSLTRGKNEQFF.

V gene TRBV5-1 combines with J gene TRBJ2-1; TRBD2 matches 7 bases. J was trimmed by 8 bases and V by 0 bases; bases with no gene match: 11. CDR1 is SGHRS, CDR2 YFSETQ, per germline. The CDR3 is 16 amino acids. DNA of the CDR3: TGCGCCAGCAGCTTGGCCGGGACTAACAGAGGAGATGAGCAGTTCTTC. Its protein product is CASSLAGTNRGDEQFF.

The chain joins TRBV4-1 to TRBJ1-2; perhaps TRBD1 as D (6 bases). The CDR3 covers 13 residues. The V end lost 2 bases, the J end lost 8 bases, and 12 bases lay between the germline ends. Germline loops: CDR1 MGHRA, CDR2 YSYEKL. CDR3 amino acids: CASSQTGLQGYTF. DNA for the CDR3: TGCGCCAGCAGCCAAACAGGGTTACAGGGCTACACCTTC.

The chain has TRBV7-2 and TRBJ1-2; D remains ambiguous. Looked up from germline, CDR1 is SGHTA and CDR2 is FQGNSA. The CDR3 extends over 16 amino acids. V shed 0 bases and J shed 8 bases, with 19 bases lying between them. CDR3 amino acids: CASSLATAFKAHGYTF. The CDR3 DNA follows: TGTGCCAGCAGCTTAGCCACAGCATTTAAGGCCCACGGCTACACCTTC.

The chain joins TRBV19 to TRBJ2-7; 7 bases agree with TRBD2. The germline CDR1 and CDR2 sequences are LNHDA and SQIVND (reference sequence). Trimming took 1 base from V and 4 from J; bases not matched to a gene: 7. CDR3 length: 15 amino acids. CDR3 DNA sequence: TGTGCCAGTAGTATAGGCGGGAGAGGTCGGTACGAGCAGTACTTC. Its translation: CASSIGGRGRYEQYF.

The chain carries TRBV4-1 and TRBJ2-7, with D perhaps TRBD1 (6 bases). The CDR3 totals 14 residues. Trimming removed 4 bases at V and 7 bases at J, with 17 bases between. CDR1 is MGHRA and CDR2 is YSYEKL in the germline V gene. CDR3 sequence: CASSPASFTGEQYF. The CDR3 bases are TGCGCCAGCAGCCCCGCGTCCTTCACAGGGGAGCAGTACTTC.

This chain connects TRBV6-5 to TRBJ1-1, with a tentative D call TRBD1 (5 bases). The germline V gene has CDR1 MNHEY and CDR2 SVGAGI. V was clipped by 0 bases and J by 11 bases, with 10 bases between them. The CDR3 totals 12 residues. CDR3 DNA sequence: TGTGCCAGCAGTTACTCGAGCCGGGGGGCTTTCTTT. Its translation: CASSYSSRGAFF.

DNA for the CDR3: TGTGCCAGTAGTATTATGTTCGACAGGACCCTCTACAATGAGCAGTTCTTC. Translating it yields CASSIMFDRTLYNEQFF. The gene calls are TRBV19 and TRBJ2-1; possibly TRBD1 for D (6 bases). Germline V lookup: CDR1 LNHDA, CDR2 SQIVND (reference sequence). This CDR3 is built from 17 residues. Trimming took 3 bases from V and 3 from J, leaving 18 bases between them.

This clone was seen just once. The CDR3 protein is CASSLGGKNTEAFF. The CDR3 DNA sequence: TGTGCCAGCAGCTTAGGAGGAAAGAACACTGAAGCTTTCTTT. The gene calls are TRBV11-3 and TRBJ1-1; D is undetermined. V was cut by 1 base and J by 1 base, with 7 bases left in between. The CDR3 is made up of 14 amino acids. Per germline, CDR1 SGHNT and CDR2 YENEEA.

V and J are TRBV6-5 and TRBJ1-5; 7 bases are shared with TRBD1. The V gene's germline CDR1 is MNHEY and CDR2 SVGAGI. Trimming removed 5 bases from V and 4 bases from J; junction bases left unmatched: 8. The CDR3 contains 15 residues. In DNA, the CDR3 is TGTGCCAGCAGTCGAACAGGGGAGGCGAATCAGCCCCAGCATTTT. Amino acids: CASSRTGEANQPQHF.

This clone has a handful of counts. The CDR3 region has the DNA TGTGCCAGTAGTATCGGGGAGTATGGAAACACCATATATTTT. Amino acids: CASSIGEYGNTIYF. V usage is TRBV19 and J usage is TRBJ1-3, with D hard to call. V was shortened by 3 bases and J by 3 bases, with 9 bases between the two germline ends. CDR3 length: 14 residues. The germline V gene has CDR1 LNHDA and CDR2 SQIVND (reference sequence).

This clone was detected once. The gene calls are TRBV6-2 or TRBV6-3 and TRBJ1-2; 7 bases match TRBD1. Germline CDR1 is MNHEY and CDR2 is SVGEGT. V lost 5 bases, J lost 4 bases, and 4 bases stayed unmatched. CDR3 length equals 13 residues. This CDR3 reads CASSLRDSYGYTF. As DNA, the CDR3 is TGTGCCAGCAGTCTCCGGGACAGCTATGGCTACACCTTC.